The clone carrying this TCR beta chain has a single count. As yet, its antigen is unknown. The ends were cut back, 3 bases at V and 3 bases at J, with 8 bases in the middle. The CDR3 loop spans 13 amino acids. The germline gives CDR1 SGHTA, CDR2 FQGNSA. Lymphocytes from graft epithelium and lamina propria were isolated. This sample was included in a study of graft-versus-host responses after intestinal transplantation. Study as a whole: Multivisceral, liver-intestinal, or isolated intestinal grafts went to recipients. Every recipient underwent anti-thymocyte globulin induction, then tacrolimus and steroids for around three years.

Overall study findings and caveats: Allografts carried high graft-versus-host to host-versus-graft clonal ratios in patients having graft-donor T cell macrochimerism. Present in recipient marrow, GvH clones included some that appeared first in ileum or blood.

Profiled with immunoSEQ multiplex PCR; TCRdb holds only in-frame clones, not every one. The sample yields under 20,000 clones, roughly 81% seen once. This clonotype was sampled from a human patient who received an intestinal transplant, so some T cells may come from the graft donor. Sequenced here: ileum tissue, sampled 14 days after transplant. The chain employs TRBV7-2 and TRBJ2-5; D gene unclear. CDR3 loop: CASSFGAKETQYF. The DNA for the CDR3 is TGTGCCAGCAGCTTTGGCGCGAAAGAGACCCAGTACTTC.